The T cell receptor beta chain under discussion was sequenced for a study of beta chain features in type 1 diabetes. The study's findings and limits: Shortening that was moderate but significant affected the TCRB CDR3s of Type 1 diabetes patients in all four CD4+ subsets.

Germline V gene data show CDR1 as SNHLY and CDR2 as FYNNEI. The CDR3 is 11 residues long. V shed 6 bases and J shed 6 bases, with 8 bases lying between them. Reverse transcription of all isolated RNA meant that expressed TCRB transcripts were sequenced. There were 3.5 million or so reads on average in the naive, central memory and regulatory T cell samples. This table comes from immunoSEQ multiplex PCR, and its TCRdb copy is limited to in-frame clones, with some not included. The profile shows almost 350,000 clones, around 9.3% of them singletons. With respect to this clone: Antigen: not known.

The single heparinised draw taken from each donor contained about 100 mL of blood on average. CD4+ naive, central memory, regulatory and stem cell-like memory subsets were isolated by sorting on CD45RO/CCR7/CD25/CD127/CD95/CD27. The chain joins TRBV2 to TRBJ2-5, with D uncertain. The source is a man aged 30-40 years with type 1 diabetes. The sample taken for sequencing was central memory CD4+ T cells from blood. CDR3 DNA: TGTGCCAGCAGGGCCGGCAAGACCCAGTACTTC. Its protein product is CASRAGKTQYF.